What follows are 30 T cell receptor beta chains derived from one specimen sequenced in a study of molecular identifiers for immune sequencing clone quantification. TCRdb reprocessed the PCR reads with MiXCR, giving one entry per CDR3 protein. The repertoire holds roughly 630,000 distinct CDR3 sequences, over 25% seen once, with about 0.73% in the top ten. The sequencing sample was made of naive CD8+ T cells from blood, with Jurkat cell RNA spiked in. Subset in this sample: FACS-sorted CD8+CD4-CCR7+CD45RA+ naive T cells. These receptors were obtained from a human donor in good health. Some libraries in this study had Jurkat cell RNA spiked in.

The J gene is TRBJ2-1, the V gene TRBV20-1, with TRBD1 matching over 10 bases. The ends lost 4 bases at V and 10 bases at J; junction bases unmatched: 10. Germline lookup yields CDR1 DFQATT and CDR2 SNEGSKA (reference sequence). The CDR3 is made up of 14 amino acids. DNA for the CDR3: TGCAGTGCTAACCCCGACAGGGGGCTTTTGGAGCAGTTCTTC. It is translated as CSANPDRGLLEQFF.

The gene calls are TRBV28 and TRBJ2-1; 9 bases map to TRBD2. Losses at the gene ends were 8 bases for V and 4 bases for J; bases not matched to a gene: 6. This CDR3 contains 14 residues. Per the germline V gene, CDR1 is MDHEN and CDR2 is SYDVKM. CDR3 sequence reads: CASHRLAEYNEQFF. CDR3 DNA sequence: TGTGCCAGCCATCGACTAGCGGAATACAATGAGCAGTTCTTC.

This clonotype was recorded many times. The gene calls are TRBV7-2 and TRBJ2-7; 12 bases are a match to TRBD2. Trimming at V came to 5 bases and at J to 1 base, leaving 6 bases not matched to a gene. Germline CDR1 SGHTA, CDR2 FQGNSA. CDR3 size: 16 residues. The chain's CDR3 is CASSRTSGERSYEQYF. For the CDR3, the DNA is TGTGCCAGCAGCCGGACTAGCGGGGAACGGTCCTACGAGCAGTACTTC.

This clonotype was recorded a few times. This rearrangement joins TRBV5-3 to TRBJ2-7; D gene unclear. TRBV5-3 is noted as an ORF with a role that remains uncertain. CDR3 length: 11 residues. Written as DNA, the CDR3 is TGTGCCAGCAGCTCTGCCTACGAGCAGTACGTC. Its translation is CASSSAYEQYV.

This clonotype occurred many times. The rearrangement joins TRBV7-2 to TRBJ1-3, with D unclear. CDR3 length: 13 amino acids. Trimming shortened V by 3 bases and J by 4 bases, and 7 bases separated the two germline ends. The germline V gene encodes CDR1 SGHTA and CDR2 FQGNSA. The CDR3 nucleotides read TGTGCCAGCAGCTTTTCTGAAGGAAACACCATATATTTT. Its protein product is CASSFSEGNTIYF. Variable domain in full (rest from reference TRBV7-2 and TRBJ1-3): GAGVSQSPSNKVTEKGKDVELRCDPISGHTALYWYRQSLGQGLEFLIYFQGNSAPDKSGLPSDRFSAERTGGSVSTLTIQRTQQEDSAVYLCASSFSEGNTIYFGEGSWLTVV.

This clonotype was observed many times. The V gene is TRBV6-5, the J gene TRBJ2-5; a weak D match, TRBD1 (6 bases). In germline, CDR1 is MNHEY, CDR2 SVGAGI. Trimming removed 6 bases at V and 1 base at J, with 12 bases between. This CDR3 region has 14 residues. The CDR3 DNA follows: TGTGCCAGCAGCGAAACAGGGTTCCAAGAGACCCAGTACTTC. It translates to CASSETGFQETQYF.

The chain has TRBV9 and TRBJ2-7; 7 positions match TRBD1. This CDR3 is built from 15 residues. Germline V lookup: CDR1 SGDLS, CDR2 YYNGEE. The trim removed 0 bases at V and 2 bases at J, leaving 5 bases unmatched. CDR3 region: CASSVEGGPTYEQYF. In DNA, the CDR3 is TGTGCCAGCAGCGTAGAAGGGGGCCCCACCTACGAGCAGTACTTC. The full variable domain, its missing parts supplied by reference TRBV9 and TRBJ2-7, is DSGVTQTPKHLITATGQRVTLRCSPRSGDLSVYWYQQSLDQGLQFLIQYYNGEERAKGNILERFSAQQFPDLHSELNLSSLELGDSALYFCASSVEGGPTYEQYFGPGTRLTVT.

About this clonotype: A much larger clonotype is one base distant, so this may be a read error. The chain combines TRBV27 with TRBJ2-2, with a possible D match to TRBD2 (6 bases). Between the trimmed V and J ends, which lost 6 bases and 4 bases, there was a span of 9 bases. The CDR3 consists of 13 residues. Germline V gene sequence: CDR1 MNHEY, CDR2 SMNVEV (reference sequence). Here the CDR3 DNA reads TGTGCCAGCAGGCCCGGGGGCACCGGGGAGCTGTTTTTT. Translated, it gives CASRPGGTGELFF.

This clonotype was seen many times. The J gene is TRBJ2-3, the V gene TRBV20-1; D is unclear. From germline, CDR1 is DFQATT and CDR2 SNEGSKA (reference sequence). This CDR3 spans 13 amino acids. Deletions cut 0 bases from V and 4 bases from J, with 8 bases between. CDR3 amino acids: CSARDMVADTQYF. CDR3 coding DNA: TGCAGTGCTAGAGATATGGTCGCAGATACGCAGTATTTT.

This clonotype was seen many times. The chain is built from TRBV5-4 and TRBJ1-1; TRBD1 aligns across 7 bases. The CDR3 has 12 residues. V was pared by 6 bases and J by 6 bases, with 5 bases of the junction left unmatched. Per the germline V gene, CDR1 is SGHNT and CDR2 is YYREEE (reference sequence). CDR3 DNA sequence: TGTGCCAGCAACTACGGACAGGCTGAAGCTTTCTTT. This gives the protein CASNYGQAEAFF.

This clonotype was detected a few times. The rearrangement uses TRBV19 and TRBJ2-1; the match to TRBD1 covers 9 bases. The CDR3 loop spans 16 amino acids. Germline lookup yields CDR1 LNHDA and CDR2 SQIVND (reference sequence). V lost 5 bases to trimming and J lost 7 bases; unmatched junction nucleotides: 12. CDR3 sequence: CASSPGQGFPQNEQFF. DNA of the CDR3: TGTGCCAGTAGTCCAGGACAGGGGTTTCCCCAGAATGAGCAGTTCTTC.

The V and J genes are TRBV6-5 and TRBJ2-5; D remains unclear. This CDR3 is 15 amino acids long. V was pared by 2 bases and J by 5 bases, with 15 bases between. CDR1 and CDR2 (germline): MNHEY, SVGAGI. This CDR3 reads CASSYQWILGETQYF. The CDR3 nucleotides are TGTGCCAGCAGTTACCAATGGATCCTCGGGGAGACCCAGTACTTC.

This clonotype showed up many times. This sequence joins TRBV28 and TRBJ2-7; weak D call: TRBD2 (5 bases). CDR1 and CDR2 (germline): MDHEN, SYDVKM. Trimming stripped 5 bases from V and 0 bases from J, with 17 bases between. CDR3 size: 16 residues. This CDR3 is CASSPPRDTSSYEQYF. The CDR3 nucleotides are TGTGCCAGCAGTCCCCCCCGGGATACGAGCTCCTACGAGCAGTACTTC.

This rearrangement joins TRBV7-9 to TRBJ1-1, with D uncertain. The CDR3 is 13 residues long. CDR1 and CDR2 (germline): SEHNR, FQNEAQ (reference sequence). V was pared by 1 base and J by 4 bases, with 7 bases between. The CDR3 sequence is CASSLERITEAFF. CDR3 DNA sequence: TGTGCCAGCAGCTTAGAGCGGATCACTGAAGCTTTCTTT.

Ten or more counts support this clonotype. The J gene is TRBJ2-3, the V gene TRBV5-1; 11 bases agree with TRBD2. CDR1 is SGHRS, CDR2 YFSETQ, per germline. The CDR3 sequence is 16 residues long. V lost 1 base, J lost 6 bases, and 7 bases stayed unmatched. CDR3 sequence (DNA): TGCGCCAGCAGCTTGACTAGCGGGGGCCCCCCGGATACGCAGTATTTT. Translation gives CASSLTSGGPPDTQYF.

In regard to this clonotype: A read error may be the cause here, since a much bigger clone is one base away. J is TRBJ2-5 and V is TRBV29-1; TRBD1 is a possible D gene (6 bases). This CDR3 is built from 15 residues. V gave up 5 bases and J gave up 5 bases, with 21 bases separating them. Germline V lookup: CDR1 SQVTM, CDR2 ANQGSEA. As DNA, the CDR3 is TGCAGCGTTTTCCCCCAAGCAGGGGTTCACGAGACCCAGTACTTC. Residues: CSVFPQAGVHETQYF.

Comment on this clonotype: A much larger clonotype is one base distant, so this may be a read error. The chain uses TRBV7-9 and TRBJ2-5, with D possibly TRBD2 on 6 matching bases. Germline CDR1 and CDR2: SEHNR and FQNEAQ (reference sequence). The CDR3 contains 15 residues. The ends were cut back, 4 bases at V and 4 bases at J, with 16 bases in the middle. CDR3 in amino acids: CASSSAAGFRETQYF. CDR3 in DNA: TGTGCCAGCAGCTCAGCCGCGGGGTTCCGAGAGACCCAGTACTTC.

To note about this clonotype: This may stem from a read error, because a much larger clone lies one nucleotide away. The chain recombines TRBV7-9 with TRBJ2-3; D is ambiguous. V dropped 5 bases and J dropped 8 bases, with 11 bases sitting between them. The germline CDR1 and CDR2 sequences are SEHNR and FQNEAQ (reference sequence). The CDR3 is 12 residues long. CDR3 protein: CASSPFPGTQYF. The CDR3 nucleotides read TGTGCCAGCAGCCCCTTTCCAGGTACGCAGTATTTT.

In its sample, this clonotype was seen many times. This sequence joins TRBV7-9 and TRBJ1-6; tentatively, D is TRBD1 (5 bases). The germline V gene has CDR1 SEHNR and CDR2 FQNEAQ (reference sequence). CDR3 size: 14 residues. Between the trimmed V and J ends, which lost 3 bases and 7 bases, there was a span of 10 bases. The CDR3 coding sequence is TGTGCCAGCAGCTTCACAGAGGGGAATTCACCCCTCCACTTT. Translation: CASSFTEGNSPLHF.

This clonotype was counted between two and nine times. The chain couples TRBV18 to TRBJ2-1; D uncertain. V dropped 2 bases and J dropped 0 bases, with 14 bases sitting between them. Germline CDR1 is KGHSH and CDR2 is LQKENI. The CDR3 length is 17 residues. CDR3 residues: CASSPRVARYSYNEQFF. CDR3 in DNA: TGTGCCAGCTCACCAAGAGTCGCGAGGTACTCCTACAATGAGCAGTTCTTC. Using reference TRBV18 and TRBJ2-1 for the parts outside the CDR3, the full variable domain is NAGVMQNPRHLVRRRGQEARLRCSPMKGHSHVYWYRQLPEEGLKFMVYLQKENIIDESGMPKERFSAEFPKEGPSILRIQQVVRGDSAAYFCASSPRVARYSYNEQFFGPGTRLTVL.

This clonotype was seen more than once but under ten times. The CDR3 nucleotides are TGTGCCAGTAGTATAGCGGCAGGGCATCAGCCCCAGCATTTT. The encoded protein is CASSIAAGHQPQHF. The chain is built from TRBV19 and TRBJ1-5, with D maybe TRBD1 (5 bases). The germline gives CDR1 LNHDA, CDR2 SQIVND (reference sequence). This CDR3 is 14 amino acids long. The V end was cut by 1 base, the J end by 5 bases, with 9 bases between.

In this sample, this clonotype turned up many times. J is TRBJ2-5 and V is TRBV7-2; no reliable D call. The CDR3 runs to 16 residues. V was clipped by 8 bases and J by 3 bases, with 22 bases between them. Looked up from germline, CDR1 is SGHTA and CDR2 is FQGNSA. The CDR3 nucleotides are TGTGCCAGCCTTTCCCCCCCGACCGCTCTTAAAGAGACCCAGTACTTC. Translated: CASLSPPTALKETQYF. The whole variable domain, filled in from reference TRBV7-2 and TRBJ2-5, reads GAGVSQSPSNKVTEKGKDVELRCDPISGHTALYWYRQSLGQGLEFLIYFQGNSAPDKSGLPSDRFSAERTGGSVSTLTIQRTQQEDSAVYLCASLSPPTALKETQYFGPGTRLLVL.

V gene TRBV5-1 combines with J gene TRBJ2-1; 8 bases are shared with TRBD2. CDR1 and CDR2 from the germline V gene are SGHRS and YFSETQ. Unmatched junction bases numbered 9, after V lost 1 base and J lost 12 bases. There are 14 residues in the CDR3. Here the CDR3 DNA reads TGCGCCAGCAGCTTGTTTAGCGGGGACCCAGTGCAGTTCTTC. Amino acids: CASSLFSGDPVQFF. The full variable domain, with the rest looked up from reference TRBV5-1 and TRBJ2-1, is KAGVTQTPRYLIKTRGQQVTLSCSPISGHRSVSWYQQTPGQGLQFLFEYFSETQRNKGNFPGRFSGRQFSNSRSEMNVSTLELGDSALYLCASSLFSGDPVQFFGPGTRLTVL.

Note on this clonotype: A much larger clone sits a single nucleotide away, making a read error possible. This rearrangement joins TRBV2 to TRBJ2-7, with D hard to call. From germline, CDR1 is SNHLY and CDR2 FYNNEI. CDR3 length: 14 residues. The DNA of the CDR3 is TGTGCCAGCGGTGAAGTCAACAGTGTCTACGAGCAGTACTTC. Translation: CASGEVNSVYEQYF.

This clonotype has just one count. A single base separates this from a much larger clone, so it may be a read error. V gene TRBV6-2 or TRBV6-3 combines with J gene TRBJ2-7; TRBD2 is a possible D gene (5 bases). The CDR3 length is 13 residues. Germline loops: CDR1 MNHEY, CDR2 SVGEGT. The CDR3: CASSYTSGYERYF. CDR3 nucleotide sequence: TGTGCCAGCAGTTACACCTCGGGATACGAGCGGTACTTC.

This clonotype has at least ten counts. The chain has TRBV19 and TRBJ1-5, with 9 bases fitting TRBD1. The V and J ends lost 7 bases and 4 bases, in that order; junction bases with no gene match: 5. The CDR3 loop spans 14 amino acids. The germline V gene encodes CDR1 LNHDA and CDR2 SQIVND (reference sequence). Written as DNA, the CDR3 is TGTGCCAGTACCGAGACAGGGGGAAATCAGCCCCAGCATTTT. Translating it yields CASTETGGNQPQHF.

This clonotype has just a few counts. Mismatch with germline at one junction end may stem from a read error. The chain links TRBV5-3 to TRBJ2-2; weak D call: TRBD2 (6 bases). TRBV5-3 is flagged as an ORF with uncertain function. The length of the CDR3 is 14 residues. The CDR3, as DNA: TGTGCCAGCAGCTTCTCACTAGCCGGCGGGGAGCTGTTTTTT. Translating it yields CASSFSLAGGELFF.

This clonotype was seen ten or more times. The CDR3 here is CASSLGPGPTYEQYF. The CDR3 DNA sequence: TGTGCCAGCAGTTTAGGTCCCGGGCCTACCTACGAGCAGTACTTC. The chain joins TRBV27 to TRBJ2-7; D is unresolved. The CDR3 runs to 15 residues. Trimming took 2 bases from V and 2 from J, leaving 13 bases between them. Germline V gene lookup returns CDR1 MNHEY and CDR2 SMNVEV (reference sequence).

This clonotype was counted ten times or more. V is TRBV15 and J is TRBJ2-7; D tentatively fits TRBD1 or TRBD2 (7 bases each). The CDR3 has 15 residues. The V end was cut by 3 bases, the J end by 6 bases, with 18 bases between. Germline V gene data show CDR1 as LNHNV and CDR2 as YYDKDF (reference sequence). CDR3 sequence: CATSRGLTGVGEQYF. CDR3 bases: TGTGCCACCAGCAGGGGACTAACAGGGGTGGGCGAGCAGTACTTC.

This clonotype was counted only a few times. The CDR3 DNA follows: TGTGCCAGCATCCCTAGTGGGGACAGCCCCTACGAGCAGTACTTC. It specifies CASIPSGDSPYEQYF. This chain links TRBV25-1 with TRBJ2-7; TRBD1 matches at 7 bases. The CDR3 has 15 residues. Germline V CDR1 and CDR2: MGHDK, SYGVNS. The J segment lost 2 bases and the V segment lost 7 bases, leaving 11 bases of the junction unmatched.